The entry below describes one T cell receptor beta chain. V was trimmed by 4 bases and J by 3 bases, leaving 7 bases between them. The CDR3 contains 13 residues. The germline gives CDR1 MNHNS, CDR2 SASEGT. TRB rearrangements spanning V, D and J were amplified using mixed TRB-A/B primers. MiXCR was run by TCRdb on the multiplex PCR reads, yielding one entry per CDR3 protein. Of 990 or so distinct CDR3 sequences in the sample, roughly 28% are singletons; the top ten hold 25% to 30%. These data belong to a study of T cell repertoires in aging, cancer and after chemotherapy. Peripheral blood genomic DNA, not sorted cells or RNA, was the template.

The chain has TRBV6-1 and TRBJ1-5; possibly TRBD1 for D (6 bases). Sample: blood. This sequence was found in a human donor with a solid tumor. The CDR3 is CASSGQDNQPQHF. CDR3 bases: TGTGCCAGCAGTGGACAGGACAATCAGCCCCAGCATTTT.